This paragraph covers one TCR beta chain sequence. As yet, its antigen is unknown. MiXCR, run by TCRdb on the 5' RACE reads, gives a single entry per CDR3 protein. The sample yields around 470,000 distinct CDR3 sequences, approximately 15% seen once. This specimen comes from a study of identical twins. Points from the study as a whole: Potential partial confounding of zero-insertion analyses by invariant MAIT and iNKT cells was noted.

The V gene's germline CDR1 is SGHRS and CDR2 YFSETQ. The CDR3 covers 16 residues. V was pared by 4 bases and J by 6 bases, with 9 bases of the junction left unmatched. The data also belong to a second study, concerning yellow fever vaccine responses in identical twins.

V and J are TRBV5-1 and TRBJ2-1; 11 positions match TRBD2. The sequencing input was CD4+ T cells sorted from blood. This clonotype was obtained from a woman aged 18-30 years in good health. In DNA form, the CDR3 reads TGCGCCAGCAGCCCCCCATCGCTAGCGGGAGGCAATGAGCAGTTCTTC. The encoded protein is CASSPPSLAGGNEQFF.